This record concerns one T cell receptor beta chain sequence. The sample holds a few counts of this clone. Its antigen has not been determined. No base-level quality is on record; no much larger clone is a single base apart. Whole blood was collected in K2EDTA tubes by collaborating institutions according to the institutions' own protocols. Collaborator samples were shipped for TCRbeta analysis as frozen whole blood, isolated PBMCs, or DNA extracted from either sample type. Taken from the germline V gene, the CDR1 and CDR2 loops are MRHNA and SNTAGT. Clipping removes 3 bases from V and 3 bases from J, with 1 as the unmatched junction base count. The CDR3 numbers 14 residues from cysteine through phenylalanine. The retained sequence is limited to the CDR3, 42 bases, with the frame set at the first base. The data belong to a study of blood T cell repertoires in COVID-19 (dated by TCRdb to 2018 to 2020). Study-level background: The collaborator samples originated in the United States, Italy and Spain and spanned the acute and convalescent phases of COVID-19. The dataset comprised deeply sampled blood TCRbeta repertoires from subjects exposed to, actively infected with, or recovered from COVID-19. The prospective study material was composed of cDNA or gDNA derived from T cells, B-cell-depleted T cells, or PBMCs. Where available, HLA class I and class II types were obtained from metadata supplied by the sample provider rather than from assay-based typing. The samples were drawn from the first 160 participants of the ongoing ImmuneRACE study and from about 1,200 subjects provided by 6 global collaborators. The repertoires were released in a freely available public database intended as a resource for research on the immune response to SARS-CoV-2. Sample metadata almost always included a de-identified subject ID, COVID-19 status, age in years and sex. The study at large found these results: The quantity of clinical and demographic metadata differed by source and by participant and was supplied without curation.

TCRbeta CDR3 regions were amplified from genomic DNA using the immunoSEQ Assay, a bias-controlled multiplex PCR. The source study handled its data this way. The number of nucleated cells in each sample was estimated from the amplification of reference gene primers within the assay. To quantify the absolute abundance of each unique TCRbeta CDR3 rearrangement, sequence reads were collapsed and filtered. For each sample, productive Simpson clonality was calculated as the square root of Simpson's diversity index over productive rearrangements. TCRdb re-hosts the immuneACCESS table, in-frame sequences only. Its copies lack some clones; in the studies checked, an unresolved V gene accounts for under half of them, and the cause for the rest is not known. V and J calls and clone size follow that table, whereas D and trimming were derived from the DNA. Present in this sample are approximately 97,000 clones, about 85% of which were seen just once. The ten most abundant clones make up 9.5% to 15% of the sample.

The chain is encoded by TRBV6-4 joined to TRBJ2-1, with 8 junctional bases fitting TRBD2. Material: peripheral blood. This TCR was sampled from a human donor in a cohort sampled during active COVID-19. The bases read TGTGCCAGCAGTGAGCGGGGGGACTACAATGAGCAGTTCTTC. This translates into CASSERGDYNEQFF.